What follows are 29 T cell receptor beta chains derived from one specimen sequenced in a study of blood T cells in healthy people across ages. Then a second PCR, running roughly 7 to 11 cycles, was carried out with a sample-barcoded 5' primer and a J-beta primer mix. From the 5' RACE reads, TCRdb called clonotypes with MiXCR, one entry per CDR3 protein. The sample has roughly 1.6 million distinct CDR3 sequences; about 35% are singletons. Material for sequencing was blood. The receptors were gathered from a woman aged 25 to 39 in good health.

This clonotype occurred many times. J is TRBJ1-2 and V is TRBV20-1, with D perhaps TRBD1 (6 bases). This CDR3 has 14 residues. Germline values: CDR1 DFQATT, CDR2 SNEGSKA (reference sequence). V was pared by 0 bases and J by 7 bases, with 15 bases between. As DNA, the CDR3 is TGCAGTGCTAGAGAGGGGGGGGCGAATGGTGGCTACACCTTC. The encoded protein is CSAREGGANGGYTF.

The chain combines TRBV7-3 with TRBJ1-2, with D tentatively TRBD1 (6 bases). This CDR3 spans 16 amino acids. V was trimmed by 4 bases and J by 4 bases, leaving 19 bases between them. Germline assignment: CDR1 SGHTA and CDR2 FQGTGA. The CDR3 spells CASSSIQGPSIYGYTF. Written as DNA, the CDR3 is TGTGCCAGCAGCTCAATACAGGGTCCCTCCATCTATGGCTACACCTTC. Full variable domain (rest looked up from reference TRBV7-3 and TRBJ1-2): GAGVSQTPSNKVTEKGKYVELRCDPISGHTALYWYRQSLGQGPEFLIYFQGTGAADDSGLPNDRFFAVRPEGSVSTLKIQRTERGDSAVYLCASSSIQGPSIYGYTFGSGTRLTVV.

The chain combines TRBV2 with TRBJ2-5, with 8 positions matching TRBD2. This CDR3 spans 16 amino acids. Per the germline V gene, CDR1 is SNHLY and CDR2 is FYNNEI. The trim removed 1 base at V and 0 bases at J, leaving 4 bases unmatched. The CDR3 DNA is TGTGCCAGCAGTGAAGGCGGGGGGCCGTACCAAGAGACCCAGTACTTC. Amino acids: CASSEGGGPYQETQYF. Complete variable domain (other parts from reference TRBV2 and TRBJ2-5): EPEVTQTPSHQVTQMGQEVILRCVPISNHLYFYWYRQILGQKVEFLVSFYNNEISEKSEIFDDQFSVERPDGSNFTLKIRSTKLEDSAMYFCASSEGGGPYQETQYFGPGTRLLVL.

Regarding this clonotype: Just one base apart from a much larger clone, this may be a read error. This chain joins TRBV7-8 and TRBJ1-2; TRBD1 aligns across 7 bases. CDR1 and CDR2 (germline): SGHVS, FQNEAQ. The CDR3 totals 14 residues. The V segment lost 5 bases and the J segment 0 bases; nucleotides outside the gene matches: 3. CDR3 sequence reads: CASSIGTANYGYTF. CDR3 DNA: TGTGCCAGCAGCATCGGGACAGCTAACTATGGCTACACCTTC.

This chain connects TRBV7-6 to TRBJ2-7, with 13 bases lining up with TRBD2. J lost 6 bases, V lost 5 bases, and 4 bases had no gene match. Germline CDR1 is SGHVS and CDR2 is FNYEAQ. The CDR3 runs to 14 residues. This chain's CDR3 is CASSRTSGGCEQYF. In nucleotides, the CDR3 is TGTGCCAGCAGCCGGACTAGCGGGGGTTGCGAGCAGTACTTC.

V gene TRBV3-1 combines with J gene TRBJ1-2, with 9 positions matching TRBD1. The CDR3 runs to 15 residues. With 3 bases clipped from V and 8 bases from J, the junction kept 10 bases outside the gene matches. The germline V gene has CDR1 LGHDT and CDR2 YNNKEL (reference sequence). CDR3 coding DNA: TGTGCCAGCAGCCAGGACACCGGGACAGGGTACGGCTACACCTTC. It encodes CASSQDTGTGYGYTF.

This clonotype was observed a handful of times. This rearrangement joins TRBV7-3 to TRBJ1-2; 9 bases are a match to TRBD1. The CDR3 spans 14 residues. Germline lookup yields CDR1 SGHTA and CDR2 FQGTGA. With V trimmed by 4 bases and J by 7 bases, 7 bases remained unmatched. The CDR3 reads CASSSPGQGFGYTF. The CDR3 nucleotides are TGTGCCAGCAGCTCACCGGGACAGGGTTTTGGCTACACCTTC.

This sequence joins TRBV20-1 and TRBJ1-2, with D perhaps TRBD1 (5 bases). V gave up 0 bases and J gave up 7 bases, with 15 bases separating them. The CDR3 is 14 amino acids. CDR1 is DFQATT, CDR2 SNEGSKA, per germline (reference sequence). In DNA, the CDR3 is TGCAGTGCTAGAGATCCGAGGACAAAGTGTGGCTACACCTTC. Translation: CSARDPRTKCGYTF.

The CDR3 is CSGTGTEKFGAFF. CDR3 DNA sequence: TGCAGCGGGACCGGGACAGAGAAATTTGGGGCTTTCTTT. The chain has TRBV29-1 and TRBJ1-1, with TRBD1 matching 7 bases. Germline-derived CDR1 and CDR2 are SQVTM and ANQGSEA. V gave up 7 bases and J gave up 11 bases; unmatched junction bases: 16. This CDR3 is built from 13 residues.

The chain uses TRBV4-1 and TRBJ1-2; TRBD1 aligns across 7 bases. CDR3 size: 19 residues. Germline CDR1 reads MGHRA; CDR2 reads YSYEKL. Losses at the gene ends were 1 base for V and 0 bases for J; bases not matched to a gene: 14. The CDR3 DNA follows: TGCGCCAGCAGCCAAGGGCGGACCGGGACAGACCTGTCTAACTATGGCTACACCTTC. Translation: CASSQGRTGTDLSNYGYTF.

This clonotype was recorded a few times. V usage is TRBV5-1 and J usage is TRBJ1-6; TRBD1 might be the D (6 bases). The germline gives CDR1 SGHRS, CDR2 YFSETQ. The CDR3 covers 15 residues. Trimming left V 2 bases short and J 7 bases short, with 13 bases between. CDR3 DNA sequence: TGCGCCAGCAGCTTAAACAGGGATCCAAATTCACCCCTCCACTTT. It yields the protein CASSLNRDPNSPLHF.

This clonotype was counted many times. This rearrangement joins TRBV29-1 to TRBJ2-1, with 7 bases matching TRBD2. Germline assignment: CDR1 SQVTM and CDR2 ANQGSEA. Trimming took 8 bases from V and 0 from J; bases not matched to a gene: 7. The CDR3 length is 14 residues. As DNA, the CDR3 is TGCAGCTCATCTAGCGGAAGCTCCTACAATGAGCAGTTCTTC. Translation: CSSSSGSSYNEQFF.

In its sample, this clonotype was seen a few times. The chain employs TRBV7-9 and TRBJ2-5, with 7 positions matching TRBD1. The CDR3 totals 17 residues. The ends lost 4 bases at V and 3 bases at J; junction bases unmatched: 14. Germline values: CDR1 SEHNR, CDR2 FQNEAQ (reference sequence). The CDR3 loop is CASSWGPRDRPEETQYF. The CDR3 DNA reads as TGTGCCAGCAGCTGGGGTCCGAGGGACAGACCAGAAGAGACCCAGTACTTC.

The rearrangement links TRBV11-1 to TRBJ2-5; 13 nucleotides align to TRBD2. V lost 1 base and J lost 11; bases outside the gene matches: 7. Germline-derived CDR1 and CDR2 are SGHAT and FQDESV (reference sequence). The CDR3 length is 15 residues. The CDR3 reads CASSLGTSGSYGQYF. The CDR3 bases are TGTGCCAGCAGCTTAGGGACTAGCGGGAGTTACGGGCAGTACTTC.

The chain combines TRBV4-1 with TRBJ1-5, with a weak D call TRBD1 (5 bases). Germline CDR1 reads MGHRA; CDR2 reads YSYEKL. The CDR3 is made up of 15 amino acids. The V and J ends lost 2 bases and 4 bases respectively, with 12 bases between them. The CDR3 here is CASSQYGGGNQPQHF. The CDR3 DNA is TGCGCCAGCAGCCAATACGGGGGGGGGAATCAGCCCCAGCATTTT.

The chain uses TRBV7-3 and TRBJ2-3, with a tentative D call TRBD2 (6 bases). There are 16 residues in the CDR3. CDR1 and CDR2 from the germline V gene are SGHTA and FQGTGA. V lost 5 bases to trimming and J lost 3 bases, with 18 bases between them. The CDR3, as DNA: TGTGCCAGCAGCCCCCATAGCGGAAAGGGTACAGATACGCAGTATTTT. Its protein product is CASSPHSGKGTDTQYF.

In this sample, this clonotype turned up a few times. This chain connects TRBV7-2 to TRBJ1-2, with TRBD1 matching 8 bases. There are 14 residues in the CDR3. CDR1 and CDR2 (germline): SGHTA, FQGNSA. V lost 1 base and J lost 6; bases outside the gene matches: 4. The chain's CDR3 is CASSLETGANGYTF. As DNA, the CDR3 is TGTGCCAGCAGCTTAGAGACAGGGGCAAATGGCTACACCTTC.

The gene calls are TRBV12-3 or TRBV12-4 and TRBJ2-5, with 14 bases fitting TRBD2. The CDR3 has 18 amino acids. The V and J ends lost 8 bases and 11 bases, in that order; junction bases with no gene match: 22. CDR3: CASQPRLAGGLLRGEQYF. CDR3 in DNA: TGTGCCAGCCAACCAAGACTAGCGGGAGGGCTCCTAAGGGGTGAGCAGTACTTC.

This clonotype showed up just a few times. V and J are TRBV6-1 and TRBJ1-5; D perhaps matches TRBD1 (6 bases). With 7 bases removed from V and 0 bases from J, the gap between germline ends came to 22 bases. Germline V lookup: CDR1 MNHNS, CDR2 SASEGT. The CDR3 is 18 residues long. CDR3: CASTDTIDRQHSNQPQHF. CDR3 DNA: TGTGCCAGCACTGACACTATCGACAGGCAGCATAGCAATCAGCCCCAGCATTTT.

J is TRBJ1-6 and V is TRBV27; tentative D call: TRBD1 (5 bases). The V end was cut by 0 bases, the J end by 9 bases, with 12 bases between. CDR1 and CDR2 (germline): MNHEY, SMNVEV (reference sequence). The CDR3 covers 15 residues. CDR3 sequence: CASSLSGTMGSPLHF. CDR3 nucleotide sequence: TGTGCCAGCAGTTTATCCGGGACCATGGGTTCACCCCTCCACTTT.

This chain joins TRBV3-1 and TRBJ2-7, with 8 positions matching TRBD2. The length of the CDR3 is 16 residues. The V segment lost 3 bases and the J segment 1 base; nucleotides outside the gene matches: 8. CDR1 is LGHDT and CDR2 is YNNKEL in the germline V gene (reference sequence). The CDR3 DNA reads as TGTGCCAGCAGCCATCGACGGCCTAGCGGGTCCTACGAGCAGTACTTC. Protein product: CASSHRRPSGSYEQYF.

J is TRBJ1-1 and V is TRBV20-1; D perhaps matches TRBD1 (6 bases). Germline-derived CDR1 and CDR2 are DFQATT and SNEGSKA (reference sequence). With 4 bases removed from V and 7 bases from J, the gap between germline ends came to 13 bases. The CDR3 extends over 12 amino acids. This CDR3 is CSATGQGFEAFF. CDR3 DNA: TGCAGTGCTACGGGGCAGGGGTTTGAAGCTTTCTTT.

The chain uses TRBV6-1 and TRBJ2-3, with a possible D match to TRBD2 (5 bases). This CDR3 has 15 amino acids. CDR1 is MNHNS and CDR2 is SASEGT in the germline V gene. Trimming took off 0 bases at V and 1 base at J, with 8 bases between the two ends. CDR3 coding DNA: TGTGCCAGCAGTGAAGCTGGGCGGGGCACAGATACGCAGTATTTT. Its protein is CASSEAGRGTDTQYF.

This CDR3 is CSAVHTGREKLFF. CDR3 DNA sequence: TGCAGTGCTGTTCACACAGGGAGGGAAAAACTGTTTTTT. This chain connects TRBV20-1 to TRBJ1-4; tentatively, D is TRBD1 (6 bases). This CDR3 spans 13 amino acids. Looked up from germline, CDR1 is DFQATT and CDR2 is SNEGSKA (reference sequence). The V end lost 5 bases, the J end lost 8 bases, and 15 bases lay between the germline ends.

This clonotype was observed many times. The chain carries TRBV6-1 and TRBJ1-2; the match to TRBD1 covers 8 bases. The germline V gene encodes CDR1 MNHNS and CDR2 SASEGT. V shed 5 bases, J shed 6 bases, and the junction held 5 bases outside the gene matches. The CDR3 has 13 residues. The CDR3 reads CASSRQGWDGYTF. The CDR3 DNA sequence: TGTGCCAGCAGTAGACAGGGGTGGGATGGCTACACCTTC.

Concerning this clonotype: One end of the junction does not line up with germline, which may come from a read error. V gene TRBV20-1 combines with J gene TRBJ1-1; 11 bases agree with TRBD1. The germline CDR1 and CDR2 sequences are DFQATT and SNEGSKA (reference sequence). This CDR3 has 15 residues. The CDR3 loop is CSARVAGTGGPEGFF. CDR3 bases: TGCAGTGCTAGAGTCGCGGGGACAGGGGGTCCCGAAGGTTTCTTT.

This clonotype was counted a few times. The gene calls are TRBV5-1 and TRBJ2-7, with a tentative D call TRBD2 (5 bases). Germline assignment: CDR1 SGHRS and CDR2 YFSETQ. The CDR3 runs 15 residues. Trimming left V 2 bases short and J 1 base short, with 13 bases between. The CDR3 region is CASSLGLAKSYEQYF. Here the CDR3 DNA reads TGCGCCAGCAGCTTAGGACTGGCCAAGTCCTACGAGCAGTACTTC. Drawing the rest from reference TRBV5-1 and TRBJ2-7, the complete variable domain is KAGVTQTPRYLIKTRGQQVTLSCSPISGHRSVSWYQQTPGQGLQFLFEYFSETQRNKGNFPGRFSGRQFSNSRSEMNVSTLELGDSALYLCASSLGLAKSYEQYFGPGTRLTVT.

The rearrangement joins TRBV20-1 to TRBJ1-5; TRBD1 might be the D (6 bases). From germline, CDR1 is DFQATT and CDR2 SNEGSKA (reference sequence). V was cut by 5 bases and J by 4 bases, with 15 bases left in between. This CDR3 is built from 14 residues. CDR3 region: CSASTSRGNQPQHF. CDR3 DNA: TGCAGTGCTTCCACAAGCAGGGGTAATCAGCCCCAGCATTTT.

The rearrangement uses TRBV28 and TRBJ2-3; TRBD2 agrees at 9 bases. The CDR3 is 15 residues long. Trimming removed 4 bases from V and 4 bases from J; junction bases left unmatched: 6. Germline assignment: CDR1 MDHEN and CDR2 SYDVKM. CDR3 in amino acids: CASSSGLARPDTQYF. DNA of the CDR3: TGTGCCAGCAGTTCCGGACTAGCGAGGCCAGATACGCAGTATTTT.